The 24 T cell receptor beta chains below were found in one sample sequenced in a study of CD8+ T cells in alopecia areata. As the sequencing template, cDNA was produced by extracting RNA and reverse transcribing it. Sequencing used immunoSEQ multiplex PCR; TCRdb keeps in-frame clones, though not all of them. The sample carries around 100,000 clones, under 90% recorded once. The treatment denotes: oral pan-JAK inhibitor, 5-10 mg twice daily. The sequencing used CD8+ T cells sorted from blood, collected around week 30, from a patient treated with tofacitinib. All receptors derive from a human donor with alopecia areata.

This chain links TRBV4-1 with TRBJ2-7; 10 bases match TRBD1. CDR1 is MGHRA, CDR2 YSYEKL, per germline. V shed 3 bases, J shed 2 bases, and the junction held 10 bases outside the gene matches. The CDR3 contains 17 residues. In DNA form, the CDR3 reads TGCGCCAGCAGCCAGGGGACAGGGGAGGTCGGTGCCTACGAGCAGTACTTC. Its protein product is CASSQGTGEVGAYEQYF.

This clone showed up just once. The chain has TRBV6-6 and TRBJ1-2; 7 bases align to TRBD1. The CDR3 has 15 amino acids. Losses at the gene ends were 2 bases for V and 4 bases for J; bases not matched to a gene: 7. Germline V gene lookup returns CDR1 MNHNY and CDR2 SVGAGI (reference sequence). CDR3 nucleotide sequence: TGTGCCAGCAGTTACGAGGGACAGCCGCTCTATGGCTACACCTTC. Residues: CASSYEGQPLYGYTF.

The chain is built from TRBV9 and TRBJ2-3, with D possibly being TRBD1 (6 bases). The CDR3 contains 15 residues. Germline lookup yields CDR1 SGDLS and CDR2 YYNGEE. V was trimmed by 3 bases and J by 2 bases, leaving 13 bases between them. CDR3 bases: TGTGCCAGCAGCGAGACAGGCTATTACACAGATACGCAGTATTTT. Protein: CASSETGYYTDTQYF.

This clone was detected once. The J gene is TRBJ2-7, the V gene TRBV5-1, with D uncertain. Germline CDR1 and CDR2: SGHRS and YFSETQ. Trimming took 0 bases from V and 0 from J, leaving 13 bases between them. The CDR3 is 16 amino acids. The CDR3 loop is CASSLEGRYSSYEQYF. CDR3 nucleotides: TGCGCCAGCAGCTTGGAGGGCAGGTACTCCTCCTACGAGCAGTACTTC.

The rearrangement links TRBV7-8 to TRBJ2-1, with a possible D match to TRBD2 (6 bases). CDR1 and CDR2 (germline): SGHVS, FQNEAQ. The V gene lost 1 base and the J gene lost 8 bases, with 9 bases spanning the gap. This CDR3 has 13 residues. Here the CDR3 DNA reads TGTGCCAGCAGCTTAGAGACGGGGGATGAGCAGTTCTTC. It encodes CASSLETGDEQFF.

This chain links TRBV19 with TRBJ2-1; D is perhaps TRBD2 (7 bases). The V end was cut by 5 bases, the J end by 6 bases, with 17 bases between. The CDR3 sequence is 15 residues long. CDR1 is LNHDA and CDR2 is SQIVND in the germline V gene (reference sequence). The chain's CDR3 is CASSLAGAGFNEQFF. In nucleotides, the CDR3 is TGTGCCAGTAGTCTGGCGGGGGCGGGCTTCAATGAGCAGTTCTTC.

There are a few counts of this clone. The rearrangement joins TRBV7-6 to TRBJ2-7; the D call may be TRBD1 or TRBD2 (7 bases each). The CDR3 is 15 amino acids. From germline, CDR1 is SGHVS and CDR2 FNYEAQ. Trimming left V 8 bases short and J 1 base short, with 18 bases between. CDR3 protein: CASAGRGRESYEQYF. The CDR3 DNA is TGTGCCAGCGCCGGCAGGGGGAGGGAATCCTACGAGCAGTACTTC.

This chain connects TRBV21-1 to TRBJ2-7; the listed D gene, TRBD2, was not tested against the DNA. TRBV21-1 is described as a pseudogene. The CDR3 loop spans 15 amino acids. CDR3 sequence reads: CASSKGLRLAAEQYF. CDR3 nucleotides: TGTGCCAGCAGCAAGGGATTGAGGCTAGCTGCCGAGCAGTACTTC.

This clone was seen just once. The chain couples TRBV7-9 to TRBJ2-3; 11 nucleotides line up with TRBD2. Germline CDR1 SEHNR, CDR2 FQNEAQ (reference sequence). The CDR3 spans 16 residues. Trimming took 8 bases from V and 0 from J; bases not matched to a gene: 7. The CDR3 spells CASPTSGGRSTDTQYF. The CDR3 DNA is TGTGCCAGCCCCACTAGCGGGGGCCGGAGCACAGATACGCAGTATTTT.

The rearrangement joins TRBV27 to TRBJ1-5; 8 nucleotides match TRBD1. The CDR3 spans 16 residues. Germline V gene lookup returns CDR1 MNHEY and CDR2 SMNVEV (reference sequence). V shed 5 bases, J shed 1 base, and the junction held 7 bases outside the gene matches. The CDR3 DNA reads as TGTGCCAGCAGTCTTGGGACAGGATTAAGCAATCAGCCCCAGCATTTT. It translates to CASSLGTGLSNQPQHF.

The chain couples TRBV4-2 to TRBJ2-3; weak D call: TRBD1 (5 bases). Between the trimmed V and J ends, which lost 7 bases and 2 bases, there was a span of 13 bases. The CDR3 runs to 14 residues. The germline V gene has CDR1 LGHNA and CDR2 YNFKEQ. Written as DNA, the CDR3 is TGTGCCAGCAATGGAGCAGGGATCACAGATACGCAGTATTTT. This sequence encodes CASNGAGITDTQYF.

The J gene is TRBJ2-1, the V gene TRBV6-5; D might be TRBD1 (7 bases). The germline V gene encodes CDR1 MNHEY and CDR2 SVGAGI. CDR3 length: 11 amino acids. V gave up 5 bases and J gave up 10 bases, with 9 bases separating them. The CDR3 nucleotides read TGTGCCAGCAGTCCAGGGGGGGAGCAGTTCTTC. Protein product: CASSPGGEQFF.

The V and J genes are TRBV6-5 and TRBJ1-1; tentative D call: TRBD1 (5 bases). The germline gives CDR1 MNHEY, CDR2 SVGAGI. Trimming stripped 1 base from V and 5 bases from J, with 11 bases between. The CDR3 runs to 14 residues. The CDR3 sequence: CASSYLGLTTEAFF. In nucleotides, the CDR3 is TGTGCCAGCAGTTACTTGGGGCTAACAACTGAAGCTTTCTTT.

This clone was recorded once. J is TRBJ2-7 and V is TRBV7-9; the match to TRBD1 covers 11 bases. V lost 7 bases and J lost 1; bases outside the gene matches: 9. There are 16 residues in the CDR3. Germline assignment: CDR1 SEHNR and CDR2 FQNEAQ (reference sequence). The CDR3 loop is CASTIEDRGLSYEQYF. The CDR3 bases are TGTGCCAGCACTATCGAGGACAGGGGGCTTTCCTACGAGCAGTACTTC.

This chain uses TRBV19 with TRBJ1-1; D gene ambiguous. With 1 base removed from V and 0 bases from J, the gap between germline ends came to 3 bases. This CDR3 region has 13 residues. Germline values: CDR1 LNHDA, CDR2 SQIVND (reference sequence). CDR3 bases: TGTGCCAGTAGTATAGTTGTGAACACTGAAGCTTTCTTT. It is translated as CASSIVVNTEAFF.

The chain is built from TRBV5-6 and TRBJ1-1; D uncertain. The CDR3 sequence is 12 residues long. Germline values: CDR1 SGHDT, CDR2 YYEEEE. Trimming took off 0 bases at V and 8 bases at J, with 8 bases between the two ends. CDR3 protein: CASSLALTEAFF. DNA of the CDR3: TGTGCCAGCAGCTTGGCCCTCACAGAAGCTTTCTTT.

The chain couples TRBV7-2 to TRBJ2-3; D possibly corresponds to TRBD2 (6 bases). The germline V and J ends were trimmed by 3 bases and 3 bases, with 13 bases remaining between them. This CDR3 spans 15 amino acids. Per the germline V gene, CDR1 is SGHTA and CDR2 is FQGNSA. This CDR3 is CASSFTAGRTDTQYF. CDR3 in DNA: TGTGCCAGCAGCTTTACGGCGGGGAGGACAGATACGCAGTATTTT.

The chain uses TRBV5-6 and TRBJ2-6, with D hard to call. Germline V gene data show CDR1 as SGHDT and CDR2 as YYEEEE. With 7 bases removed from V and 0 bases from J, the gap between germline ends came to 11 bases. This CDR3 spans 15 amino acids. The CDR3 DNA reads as TGTGCCAGCGGCACAGCAAGCTCTGGGGCCAACGTCCTGACTTTC. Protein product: CASGTASSGANVLTF.

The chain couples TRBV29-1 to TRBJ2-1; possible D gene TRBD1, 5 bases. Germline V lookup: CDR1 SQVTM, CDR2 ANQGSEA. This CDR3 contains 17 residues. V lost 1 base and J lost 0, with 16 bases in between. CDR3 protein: CSVEGGGAPSSYNEQFF. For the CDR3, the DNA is TGCAGCGTTGAAGGAGGTGGGGCCCCTAGCTCCTACAATGAGCAGTTCTTC.

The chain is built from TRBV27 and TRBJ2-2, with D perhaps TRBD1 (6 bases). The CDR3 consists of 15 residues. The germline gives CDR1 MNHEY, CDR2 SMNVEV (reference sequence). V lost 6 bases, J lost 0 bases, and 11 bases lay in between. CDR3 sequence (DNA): TGTGCCAGCAGCTGGACAGACGCGAACACCGGGGAGCTGTTTTTT. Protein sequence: CASSWTDANTGELFF.

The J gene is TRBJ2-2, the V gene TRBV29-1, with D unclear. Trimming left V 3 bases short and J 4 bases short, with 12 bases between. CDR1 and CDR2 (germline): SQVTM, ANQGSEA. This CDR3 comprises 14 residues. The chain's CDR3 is CSVEQDPLTGELFF. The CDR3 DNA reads TGCAGCGTTGAGCAGGATCCCCTCACCGGGGAGCTGTTTTTT.

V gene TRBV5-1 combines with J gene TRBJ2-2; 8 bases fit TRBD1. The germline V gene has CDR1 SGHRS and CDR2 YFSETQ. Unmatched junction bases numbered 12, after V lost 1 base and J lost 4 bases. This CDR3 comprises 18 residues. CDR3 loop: CASSLTRDNRGTTGELFF. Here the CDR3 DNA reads TGCGCCAGCAGCTTGACGCGCGATAACAGGGGGACCACCGGGGAGCTGTTTTTT.

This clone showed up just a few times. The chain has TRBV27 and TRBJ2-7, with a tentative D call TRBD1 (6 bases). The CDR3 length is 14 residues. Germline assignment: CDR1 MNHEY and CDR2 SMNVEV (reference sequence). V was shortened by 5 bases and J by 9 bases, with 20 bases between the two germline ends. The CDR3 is CASSPDQSQGRQYF. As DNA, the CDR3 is TGTGCCAGCAGTCCGGACCAATCACAGGGAAGGCAGTACTTC.

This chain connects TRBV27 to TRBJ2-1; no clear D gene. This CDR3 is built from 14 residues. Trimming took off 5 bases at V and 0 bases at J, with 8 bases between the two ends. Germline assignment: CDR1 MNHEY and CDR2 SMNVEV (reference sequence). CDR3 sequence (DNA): TGTGCCAGCAGTAGACCAGGCTCCTACAATGAGCAGTTCTTC. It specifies CASSRPGSYNEQFF.